The source of this T cell receptor (beta chain) is a study of shared clonotypes between healthy human individuals. Study-wide results and caveats: Generation probabilities of non-shared clonotypes were lower (relative to those shared by all four donors).

This CDR3 has 16 residues. From germline, CDR1 is SGHNT and CDR2 YYREEE (reference sequence). V was pared by 1 base and J by 5 bases, with 18 bases between. About this clone itself: Its specificity is not known.

Measured with immunoSEQ multiplex PCR; TCRdb has only the in-frame clones, and not every one. Among more than 2 million clones, 90% to 96% were seen once, and the ten largest hold approximately 0.13%. The source is a man aged 18-30 years in good health. The specimen was naive CD4+ T cells sorted from blood. Subset noted: CD45RA+ positively selected. This chain uses TRBV5-4 with TRBJ1-1; D unclear. CDR3 in amino acids: CASSLSNGAAGTEAFF. The CDR3 bases are TGTGCCAGCAGCTTGTCGAACGGCGCGGCTGGGACTGAAGCTTTCTTT.